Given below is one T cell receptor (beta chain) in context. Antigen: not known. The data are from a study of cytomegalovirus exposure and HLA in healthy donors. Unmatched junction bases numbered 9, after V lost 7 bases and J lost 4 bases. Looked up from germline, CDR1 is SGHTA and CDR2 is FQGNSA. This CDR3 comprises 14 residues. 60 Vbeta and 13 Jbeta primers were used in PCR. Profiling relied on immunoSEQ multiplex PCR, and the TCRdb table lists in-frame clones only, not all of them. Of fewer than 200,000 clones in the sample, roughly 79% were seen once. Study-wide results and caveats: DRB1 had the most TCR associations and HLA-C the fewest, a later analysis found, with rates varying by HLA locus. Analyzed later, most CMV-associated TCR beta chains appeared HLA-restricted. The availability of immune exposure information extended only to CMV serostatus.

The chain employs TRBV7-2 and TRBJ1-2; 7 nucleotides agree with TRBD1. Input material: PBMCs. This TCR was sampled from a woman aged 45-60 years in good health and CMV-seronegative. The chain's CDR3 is CASNPRDRPYGYTF. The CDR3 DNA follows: TGTGCCAGCAACCCTAGGGACAGACCCTATGGCTACACCTTC.